One sample yielded the 17 T cell receptor beta chains listed below, sequenced in a study of cytomegalovirus exposure and HLA in healthy donors. Researchers ran the PCR with 60 Vbeta and 13 Jbeta primers. Here immunoSEQ multiplex PCR was the method, and the copy in TCRdb shows in-frame clones only, minus some. Seen here are approximately 97,000 clones, around 84% observed once, and the top ten hold about 4%. The sample comprised PBMCs. The receptors originated from a woman aged 40 to 50 in good health and CMV-seropositive.

V gene TRBV14 combines with J gene TRBJ2-7; TRBD1 is a possible D gene (5 bases). Germline V gives CDR1 SGHDN, CDR2 FVKESK. This CDR3 is built from 11 residues. V was shortened by 8 bases and J by 3 bases, with 8 bases between the two germline ends. The CDR3, as DNA: TGTGCCAGCGGTAGGGGCTACGAGCAGTACTTC. As protein: CASGRGYEQYF.

This clone appeared once. V is TRBV7-9 and J is TRBJ1-1, with a tentative D call TRBD1 (6 bases). V lost 2 bases and J lost 5, with 15 bases in between. The germline CDR1 and CDR2 sequences are SEHNR and FQNEAQ (reference sequence). This CDR3 has 15 residues. CDR3 region: CASSLWGGRRTEAFF. DNA of the CDR3: TGTGCCAGCAGCTTATGGGGGGGGCGTCGTACTGAAGCTTTCTTT.

The sample holds a few counts of this clone. The gene calls are TRBV6-1 and TRBJ2-7; D is perhaps TRBD2 (6 bases). The V end lost 1 base, the J end lost 5 bases, and 12 bases lay between the germline ends. The CDR3 loop spans 14 amino acids. CDR1 is MNHNS and CDR2 is SASEGT in the germline V gene. The CDR3 nucleotides read TGTGCCAGCAGTGAAGGACGGGAGACGGACGAGCAGTACTTC. Residues: CASSEGRETDEQYF.

This rearrangement joins TRBV2 to TRBJ2-1; 8 bases line up with TRBD1. V trimming: 6 bases; J trimming: 6 bases; junction bases outside the gene matches: 10. CDR1 and CDR2 (germline): SNHLY, FYNNEI. The CDR3 spans 15 residues. The CDR3 protein is CASRDEQGVGNEQFF. In DNA, the CDR3 is TGTGCCAGCAGAGATGAACAGGGGGTAGGCAATGAGCAGTTCTTC. The full variable domain, with the rest looked up from reference TRBV2 and TRBJ2-1, is EPEVTQTPSHQVTQMGQEVILRCVPISNHLYFYWYRQILGQKVEFLVSFYNNEISEKSEIFDDQFSVERPDGSNFTLKIRSTKLEDSAMYFCASRDEQGVGNEQFFGPGTRLTVL.

This sequence joins TRBV2 and TRBJ2-1, with 11 bases aligning to TRBD2. CDR3 size: 13 residues. Trimming removed 4 bases from V and 9 bases from J; junction bases left unmatched: 2. From germline, CDR1 is SNHLY and CDR2 FYNNEI. In DNA, the CDR3 is TGTGCCAGCAGTGTTCTAGCGGGAGGTGAGCAGTTCTTC. Protein: CASSVLAGGEQFF.

The V and J genes are TRBV5-4 and TRBJ2-1; TRBD2 matches 7 bases. CDR1 is SGHNT, CDR2 YYREEE, per germline (reference sequence). The CDR3 runs 15 residues. V shed 4 bases and J 0 bases; nucleotides not matched to a gene: 4. Written as DNA, the CDR3 is TGTGCCAGCAGCATGGGACTACCCTCCTACAATGAGCAGTTCTTC. Translating it yields CASSMGLPSYNEQFF.

This clone was seen more than once but under ten times. The V call is TRBV19, the J call TRBJ2-5; TRBD1 matches 9 bases. V lost 4 bases and J lost 2; bases outside the gene matches: 2. The CDR3 length is 14 residues. Germline V gene data show CDR1 as LNHDA and CDR2 as SQIVND (reference sequence). The CDR3 loop reads CASSRGQGQETQYF. The CDR3 nucleotides are TGTGCCAGTAGTAGGGGACAGGGACAAGAGACCCAGTACTTC.

The chain uses TRBV5-3 and TRBJ1-5; D is uncertain. TRBV5-3 falls under the ORF class, with uncertain function. The V and J ends lost 1 base and 0 bases respectively, with 8 bases between them. CDR3 length equals 15 residues. CDR3 sequence reads: CARSLWLYSNQPQHF. The CDR3 bases are TGTGCCAGAAGCTTGTGGCTTTATAGCAATCAGCCCCAGCATTTT.

The rearrangement links TRBV6-1 to TRBJ1-6, with D uncertain. Trimming pared 2 bases from V and 9 bases from J, leaving 20 bases between. Germline CDR1 and CDR2: MNHNS and SASEGT. The CDR3 consists of 17 residues. CDR3 loop: CASSENSQAGFGSPLHF. CDR3 bases: TGTGCCAGCAGTGAAAATTCGCAGGCTGGCTTTGGTTCACCCCTCCACTTT.

J is TRBJ2-1 and V is TRBV7-9, with a tentative D call TRBD2 (5 bases). Germline V CDR1 and CDR2: SEHNR, FQNEAQ (reference sequence). The ends were cut back, 5 bases at V and 5 bases at J, with 19 bases in the middle. The CDR3 sequence is 16 residues long. DNA of the CDR3: TGTGCCAGCAGCAGGCCCACTCGGGGTTCACACAATGAGCAGTTCTTC. Translation gives CASSRPTRGSHNEQFF.

This chain links TRBV30 with TRBJ1-1, with TRBD1 matching over 7 bases. There are 13 residues in the CDR3. The V gene end was trimmed by 7 bases and the J gene end by 1 base; junction bases not matched to a gene: 6. Germline V gene lookup returns CDR1 GTSNPN and CDR2 SVGIG (reference sequence). CDR3 nucleotides: TGTGCCTCCAACAGGGGCCGGAACACTGAAGCTTTCTTT. Its protein is CASNRGRNTEAFF.

Here the CDR3 DNA reads TGTGCCAGCAGCCTGACAGGGAACTATGGCTACACCTTC. It specifies CASSLTGNYGYTF. The V call is TRBV28, the J call TRBJ1-2, with TRBD1 identical over 7 bases. The CDR3 totals 13 residues. The V gene's germline CDR1 is MDHEN and CDR2 SYDVKM. J lost 2 bases, V lost 6 bases, and 3 bases had no gene match.

The rearrangement uses TRBV27 and TRBJ2-4; 11 bases align to TRBD2. Germline V gene sequence: CDR1 MNHEY, CDR2 SMNVEV (reference sequence). V shed 5 bases and J 2 bases; nucleotides not matched to a gene: 2. The CDR3 contains 15 residues. CDR3: CASSPSGRTKNIQYF. The CDR3 region has the DNA TGTGCCAGCAGTCCTAGCGGGAGGACCAAAAACATTCAGTACTTC.

The genes are TRBV7-3 and TRBJ2-7; 9 bases match TRBD2. Trimming cost V 2 bases and J 5 bases; bases outside gene matches: 10. Germline V gene sequence: CDR1 SGHTA, CDR2 FQGTGA. The CDR3 is 16 residues long. The CDR3 sequence: CASSLGVREGLDEQYF. The DNA of the CDR3 is TGTGCCAGCAGCTTAGGTGTGCGGGAGGGTTTGGACGAGCAGTACTTC. Drawing the rest from reference TRBV7-3 and TRBJ2-7, the complete variable domain is GAGVSQTPSNKVTEKGKYVELRCDPISGHTALYWYRQSLGQGPEFLIYFQGTGAADDSGLPNDRFFAVRPEGSVSTLKIQRTERGDSAVYLCASSLGVREGLDEQYFGPGTRLTVT.

The chain recombines TRBV6-5 with TRBJ1-5; 7 nucleotides align to TRBD1. The ends lost 6 bases at V and 4 bases at J; junction bases unmatched: 3. The length of the CDR3 is 13 residues. In germline, CDR1 is MNHEY, CDR2 SVGAGI. CDR3 protein: CASSPTGNQPQHF. DNA of the CDR3: TGTGCCAGCAGCCCGACAGGGAATCAGCCCCAGCATTTT.

The CDR3 here is CASSFDPGGFEETQYF. The CDR3 DNA reads as TGTGCCAGCAGCTTTGACCCGGGGGGTTTCGAAGAGACCCAGTACTTC. The chain carries TRBV28 and TRBJ2-5; 7 bases are shared with TRBD2. Germline CDR1 and CDR2: MDHEN and SYDVKM. V shed 6 bases and J 3 bases; nucleotides not matched to a gene: 13. The CDR3 has 16 amino acids. Combining the CDR3 with reference TRBV28 and TRBJ2-5 gives the whole variable domain DVKVTQSSRYLVKRTGEKVFLECVQDMDHENMFWYRQDPGLGLRLIYFSYDVKMKEKGDIPEGYSVSREKKERFSLILESASTNQTSMYLCASSFDPGGFEETQYFGPGTRLLVL.

The chain employs TRBV10-1 and TRBJ2-3; no definite D call. V was clipped by 2 bases and J by 2 bases, with 8 bases between them. Germline lookup yields CDR1 WNHNN and CDR2 SYGVQD (reference sequence). This CDR3 region has 14 residues. The CDR3 protein is CASSEGGNTDTQYF. CDR3 in DNA: TGCGCCAGCAGTGAGGGCGGAAACACAGATACGCAGTATTTT.